This TCR beta chain was found in a study of blood T cell repertoires in COVID-19. Assay used: immunoSEQ multiplex PCR; TCRdb lists only in-frame clones, some missing. The sample records 210,000 or so clones, 65% to 90% being singletons. The CDR3 length is 14 residues. The ends were cut back, 8 bases at V and 6 bases at J, with 17 bases in the middle. From germline, CDR1 is SNHLY and CDR2 FYNNEI. The chain employs TRBV2 and TRBJ1-5, with D possibly being TRBD1 (6 bases). The sample consisted of peripheral blood. The clonotype originates from a human donor in a cohort sampled during active COVID-19. CDR3 loop: CASQGQGISQPQHF. CDR3 coding DNA: TGTGCCAGCCAGGGGCAGGGGATAAGTCAGCCCCAGCATTTT.